This record concerns one TCR beta chain sequence. From the 5' RACE reads, TCRdb called clonotypes with MiXCR, one entry per CDR3 protein. The table includes 75,000 or so distinct CDR3 sequences, 7.5% to 9.5% detected once. Time point: sample taken at primary tumor resection. Samples came from 70 to 80 TRACERx patients with untreated early-stage lung cancer. In each case, whole RNA from tumor, nontumor lung or frozen PBMC was sequenced unsorted. This sample is part of a study of spatial heterogeneity in lung cancer. The overall study: Detected beta-chain sequences consistently exceeded alpha-chain sequences.

CDR1 and CDR2 from the germline V gene are KGHDR and SFDVKD. Losses at the gene ends were 6 bases for V and 5 bases for J; bases not matched to a gene: 12. CDR3 length: 16 amino acids. V usage is TRBV24-1 and J usage is TRBJ2-1; 7 bases match TRBD2. This receptor was obtained from a male donor with early-stage non-small cell lung cancer. Sequenced material: PBMCs, taken at surgery. The CDR3 loop reads CATSTPWSGTDNEQFF. CDR3 bases: TGTGCCACCAGTACCCCCTGGAGCGGGACCGACAATGAGCAGTTCTTC.